Described below is a single TCR beta chain sequence and its context. Antigen unknown. PCR was performed using 60 Vbeta and 13 Jbeta primers. Generated by immunoSEQ multiplex PCR, the TCRdb table keeps only in-frame clones and is missing some. Here the sample spans over 110,000 clones, under 90% being singletons. The data were obtained in a study of cytomegalovirus exposure and HLA in healthy donors. Whole-study findings and limits: Association of a missense DCLRE1C variant with TCR beta V- and J-gene trimming was reported in a later analysis. Associated with cytomegalovirus, according to the listing, were 164 TCR beta chains.

The length of the CDR3 is 11 residues. After removal of 8 bases from V and 6 bases from J, the junction contained 2 bases not matched to a gene. Germline CDR1 is SGHTA and CDR2 is FQGNSA. Sequencing was performed on PBMCs. The J gene is TRBJ2-7, the V gene TRBV7-2; TRBD2 matches at 9 bases. This clonotype originated in a male donor in good health and CMV-seronegative. For the CDR3, the DNA is TGTGCCAGCCAGACTAGCGGCGAGCAGTACTTC. This encodes CASQTSGEQYF. Full variable domain (missing parts from reference TRBV7-2 and TRBJ2-7): GAGVSQSPSNKVTEKGKDVELRCDPISGHTALYWYRQSLGQGLEFLIYFQGNSAPDKSGLPSDRFSAERTGGSVSTLTIQRTQQEDSAVYLCASQTSGEQYFGPGTRLTVT.